A selection of T cell receptor beta chains follows, all from one sample in a study of vaccination effects on CD4 cells after COVID-19. For these receptors, no antigen is known. Repertoires were generated with immunoSEQ multiplex PCR, while TCRdb's copy carries only in-frame clones and drops some. The table records approximately 74,000 clones, about four fifths of them present only once. Sequencing used CD4+ T cells from PBMCs cultured with HCoV-NL63 spike peptides, obtained before COVID-19 vaccination. The source is a human donor who received a COVID-19 vaccine. Each CDR3 is given with its conserved first and last residue. Each record gives: V gene, J gene, clone size, D gene, CDR3 protein, CDR3 DNA. A D gene is named only where the DNA matches it firmly. Clone size is stated in some rows and not others, as once, few, many or a class when expanded.

>TRBV6-2/TRBV6-3|TRBJ1-1|-|-
CASSYDSLTEAFF
TGTGCCAGCAGTTACGACAGCCTCACTGAAGCTTTCTTT
>TRBV19|TRBJ1-3|-|TRBD1
CASRVQGESGNTIYF
TGTGCCAGCCGGGTCCAGGGGGAATCTGGAAACACCATATATTTT
>TRBV19|TRBJ1-2|few|-
CASSKLSDGYTF
TGTGCCAGTAGTAAGTTGTCGGATGGCTACACCTTC
>TRBV24-1|TRBJ1-1|-|-
CATSDSLETEAFF
TGTGCCACCAGTGATTCCCTGGAGACTGAAGCTTTCTTT
>TRBV3-1/TRBV3-2|TRBJ2-5|-|-
CASSQGPGETQYF
TGTGCCAGCAGCCAAGGTCCGGGGGAGACCCAGTACTTC
>TRBV5-1|TRBJ2-3|-|TRBD2
CASSRTSGGTDTQYF
TGCGCCAGCAGCCGGACTAGCGGGGGCACAGATACGCAGTATTTT
>TRBV5-6|TRBJ2-3|-|-
CASSPGHVSTDTQYF
TGTGCCAGCAGCCCGGGACACGTCTCCACAGATACGCAGTATTTT
>TRBV5-6|TRBJ1-2|once|-
CASNTRQALYGYTF
TGTGCCAGCAACACCCGACAGGCCCTTTATGGCTACACCTTC
>TRBV18|TRBJ1-2|-|-
CASSPDSRYGYTF
TGTGCCAGCTCACCGGACAGTCGCTATGGCTACACCTTC
>TRBV7-8|TRBJ1-2|few|TRBD1
CASSSRDRALGGYTF
TGTGCCAGCAGCTCTCGGGACAGGGCCCTCGGGGGCTACACCTTC
>TRBV30|TRBJ1-2|once|TRBD1
CAWRDQNRGLVSRYTF
TGTGCCTGGAGGGACCAAAACAGGGGGCTTGTGTCGCGCTACACCTTC
>TRBV7-9|TRBJ1-2|-|-
CASSPGDFGYTF
TGTGCCAGCAGCCCTGGGGACTTTGGCTACACCTTC
>TRBV18|TRBJ1-6|-|-
CASSPSASESPLHF
TGTGCCAGCTCACCATCGGCCAGCGAGTCACCCCTCCACTTT
>TRBV30|TRBJ1-5|-|-
CAWNGGLVNQPQHF
TGTGCCTGGAATGGGGGTTTGGTCAATCAGCCCCAGCATTTT
>TRBV6-1|TRBJ1-3|-|-
CASSVVVFGSGNTIYF
TGTGCCAGCAGTGTTGTAGTTTTTGGCTCTGGAAACACCATATATTTT
>TRBV9|TRBJ1-1|-|-
CASSVAGSLGNTEAFF
TGTGCCAGCAGCGTAGCAGGGTCGCTAGGGAACACTGAAGCTTTCTTT
>TRBV2|TRBJ2-3|-|TRBD2
CASRTRGVMDTQYF
TGTGCCAGCAGGACTCGGGGGGTTATGGATACGCAGTATTTT
>TRBV19|TRBJ2-2|few|-
CASSKQFTGELFF
TGTGCCAGTAGTAAACAGTTCACCGGGGAGCTGTTTTTT
>TRBV27|TRBJ1-2|-|-
CASSLLGRPNYGYTF
TGTGCCAGCAGTTTATTAGGACGCCCTAACTATGGCTACACCTTC
>TRBV20-1|TRBJ1-1|-|-
CSARSDTEAFF
TGCAGTGCTAGATCTGACACTGAAGCTTTCTTT
>TRBV30|TRBJ2-2|few|-
CAWRSGRALNTGELFF
TGTGCCTGGAGGTCGGGCAGGGCACTGAACACCGGGGAGCTGTTTTTT
>TRBV7-3|TRBJ2-1|-|-
CASSTTGTYYNEQFF
TGTGCCAGCAGCACTACCGGGACTTACTACAATGAGCAGTTCTTC
>TRBV10-2|TRBJ2-1|-|TRBD1
CASSEPLGWDRGLVNEQFF
TGCGCCAGCAGTGAGCCCCTTGGGTGGGACAGGGGGCTGGTCAATGAGCAGTTCTTC
>TRBV7-2|TRBJ1-3|-|-
CASSPGRDSGNTIYF
TGTGCCAGCAGCCCGGGGAGAGACTCAGGAAACACCATATATTTT
>TRBV3-1/TRBV3-2|TRBJ1-1|once|TRBD1
CASSHSGTGLMNTEAFF
TGTGCCAGCAGCCATTCCGGGACAGGGCTTATGAACACTGAAGCTTTCTTT
>TRBV7-2|TRBJ2-2|-|TRBD1
CASSPRTGTNTGELFF
TGTGCCAGCAGCCCTAGGACAGGGACGAACACCGGGGAGCTGTTTTTT
>TRBV27|TRBJ1-4|-|TRBD1
CASSPLQGAGEKLFF
TGTGCCAGCAGTCCCCTTCAGGGGGCAGGGGAAAAACTGTTTTTT
>TRBV7-9|TRBJ2-2|-|-
CASSPAGAPGIGELFF
TGTGCCAGCAGCCCCGCAGGTGCCCCGGGAATCGGGGAGCTGTTTTTT
>TRBV15|TRBJ1-5|-|-
CATSRVLGSNQPQHF
TGTGCCACCAGCAGAGTCTTGGGTTCCAATCAGCCCCAGCATTTT
>TRBV6-1|TRBJ2-3|-|-
CASSDEAGTDTQYF
TGTGCCAGCAGTGACGAGGCCGGCACAGATACGCAGTATTTT